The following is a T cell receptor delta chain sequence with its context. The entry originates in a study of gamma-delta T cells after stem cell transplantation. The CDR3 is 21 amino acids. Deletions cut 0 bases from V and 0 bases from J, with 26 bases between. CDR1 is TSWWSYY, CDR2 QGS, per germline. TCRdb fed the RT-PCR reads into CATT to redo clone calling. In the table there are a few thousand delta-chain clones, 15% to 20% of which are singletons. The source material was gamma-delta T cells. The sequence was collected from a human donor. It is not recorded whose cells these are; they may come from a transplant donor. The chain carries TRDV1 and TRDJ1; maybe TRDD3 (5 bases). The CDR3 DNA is TGTGCTCTTGGGGAACTGGGGGTACGGGGGTCGTCGGGCGAGTACACCGATAAACTCATCTTT. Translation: CALGELGVRGSSGEYTDKLIF.